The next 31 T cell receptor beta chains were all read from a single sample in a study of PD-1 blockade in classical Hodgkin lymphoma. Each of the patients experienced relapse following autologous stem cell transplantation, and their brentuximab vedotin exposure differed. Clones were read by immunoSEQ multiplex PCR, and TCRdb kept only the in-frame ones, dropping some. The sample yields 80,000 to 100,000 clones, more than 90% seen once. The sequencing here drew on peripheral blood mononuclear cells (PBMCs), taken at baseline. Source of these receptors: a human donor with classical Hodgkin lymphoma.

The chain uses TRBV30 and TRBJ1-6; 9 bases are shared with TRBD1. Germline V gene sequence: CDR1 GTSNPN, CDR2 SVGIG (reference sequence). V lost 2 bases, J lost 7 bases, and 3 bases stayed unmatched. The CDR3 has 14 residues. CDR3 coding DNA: TGTGCCTGGAGTCCGGGACAGGGAAATTCACCCCTCCACTTT. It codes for CAWSPGQGNSPLHF.

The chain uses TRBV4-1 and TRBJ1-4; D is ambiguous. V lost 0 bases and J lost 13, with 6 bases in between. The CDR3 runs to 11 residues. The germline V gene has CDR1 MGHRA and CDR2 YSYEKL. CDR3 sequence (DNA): TGCGCCAGCAGCCAAGATGAAGGACTGTTTTTT. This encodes CASSQDEGLFF.

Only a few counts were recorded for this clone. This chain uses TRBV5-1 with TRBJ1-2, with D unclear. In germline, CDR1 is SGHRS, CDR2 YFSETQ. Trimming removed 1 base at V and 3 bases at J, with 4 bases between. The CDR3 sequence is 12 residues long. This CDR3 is CASSLMDYGYTF. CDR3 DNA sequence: TGCGCCAGCAGCTTGATGGACTATGGCTACACCTTC.

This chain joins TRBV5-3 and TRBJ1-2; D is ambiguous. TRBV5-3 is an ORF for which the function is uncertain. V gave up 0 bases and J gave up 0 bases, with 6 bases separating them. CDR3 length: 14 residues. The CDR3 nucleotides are TGTGCCAGAAGCTTGGACAGAGCTAACTATGGCTACACCTTC. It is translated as CARSLDRANYGYTF.

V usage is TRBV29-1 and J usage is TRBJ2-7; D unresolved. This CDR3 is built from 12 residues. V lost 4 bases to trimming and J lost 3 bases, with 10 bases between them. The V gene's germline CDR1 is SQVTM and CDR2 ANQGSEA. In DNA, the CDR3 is TGCAGCGTTGGTTCAGGAGTCTACGAGCAGTACTTC. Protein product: CSVGSGVYEQYF.

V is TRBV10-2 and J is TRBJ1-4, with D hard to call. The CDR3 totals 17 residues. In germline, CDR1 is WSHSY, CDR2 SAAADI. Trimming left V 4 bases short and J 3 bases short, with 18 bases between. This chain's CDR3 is CASSVFGTVSPNEKLFF. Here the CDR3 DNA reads TGCGCCAGCAGTGTTTTTGGAACAGTATCGCCTAATGAAAAACTGTTTTTT.

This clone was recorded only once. CDR3 nucleotide sequence: TGTGCCAGCATTAAATCCGGGACCTTAAACTATGGCTACACCTTC. It encodes CASIKSGTLNYGYTF. The genes are TRBV28 and TRBJ1-2, with a tentative D call TRBD1 (5 bases). This CDR3 has 15 residues. CDR1 and CDR2 (germline): MDHEN, SYDVKM. V lost 7 bases and J lost 2, with 17 bases in between.

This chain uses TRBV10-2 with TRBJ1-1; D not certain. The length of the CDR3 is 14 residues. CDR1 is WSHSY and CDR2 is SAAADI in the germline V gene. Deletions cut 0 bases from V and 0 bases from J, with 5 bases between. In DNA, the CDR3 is TGCGCCAGCAGTGAGTCGTCGGTGAACACTGAAGCTTTCTTT. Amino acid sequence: CASSESSVNTEAFF.

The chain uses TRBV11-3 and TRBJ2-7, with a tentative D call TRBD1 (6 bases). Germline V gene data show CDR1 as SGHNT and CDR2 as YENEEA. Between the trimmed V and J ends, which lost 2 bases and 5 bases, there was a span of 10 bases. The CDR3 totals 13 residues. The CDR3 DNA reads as TGTGCCAGCAGCTTATCGGACAGCAACGAGCAGTACTTC. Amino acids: CASSLSDSNEQYF.

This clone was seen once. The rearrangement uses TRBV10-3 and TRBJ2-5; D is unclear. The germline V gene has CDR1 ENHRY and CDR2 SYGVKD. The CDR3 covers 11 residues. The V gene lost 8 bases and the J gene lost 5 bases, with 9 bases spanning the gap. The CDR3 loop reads CAIGEVETQYF. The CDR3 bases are TGTGCCATCGGGGAAGTGGAGACCCAGTACTTC.

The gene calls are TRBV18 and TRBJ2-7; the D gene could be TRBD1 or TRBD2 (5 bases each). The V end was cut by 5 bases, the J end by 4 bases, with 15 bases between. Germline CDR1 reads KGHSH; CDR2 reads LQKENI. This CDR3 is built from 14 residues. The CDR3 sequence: CASSTTGTAYEQYF. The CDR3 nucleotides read TGTGCCAGCTCAACAACCGGGACCGCGTACGAGCAGTACTTC.

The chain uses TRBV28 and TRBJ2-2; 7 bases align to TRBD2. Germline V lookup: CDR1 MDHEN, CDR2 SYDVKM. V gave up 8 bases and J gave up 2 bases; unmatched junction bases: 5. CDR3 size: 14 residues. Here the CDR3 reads CASLPGGNTGELFF. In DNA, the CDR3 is TGTGCCAGCTTACCGGGAGGAAACACCGGGGAGCTGTTTTTT.

CDR3 DNA sequence: TGTGCCAGCAGCTCTGTTTGGACCTACGAGCAGTACTTC. Its translation: CASSSVWTYEQYF. J is TRBJ2-7 and V is TRBV7-9; no definite D call. From germline, CDR1 is SEHNR and CDR2 FQNEAQ (reference sequence). The CDR3 has 13 residues. The V end lost 4 bases, the J end lost 2 bases, and 9 bases lay between the germline ends.

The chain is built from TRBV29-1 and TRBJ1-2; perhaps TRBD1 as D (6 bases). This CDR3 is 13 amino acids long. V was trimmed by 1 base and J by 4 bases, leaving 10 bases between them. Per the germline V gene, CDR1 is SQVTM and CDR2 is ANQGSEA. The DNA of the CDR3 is TGCAGCGTTGAAGGCAGGGGAAGCTATGGCTACACCTTC. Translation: CSVEGRGSYGYTF.

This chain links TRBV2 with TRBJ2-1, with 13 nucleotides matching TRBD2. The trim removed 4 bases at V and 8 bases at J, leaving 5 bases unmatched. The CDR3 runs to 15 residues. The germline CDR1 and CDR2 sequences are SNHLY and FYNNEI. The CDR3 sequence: CASSGTSGSTYEQFF. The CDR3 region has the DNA TGTGCCAGCAGTGGGACTAGCGGGAGTACGTATGAGCAGTTCTTC.

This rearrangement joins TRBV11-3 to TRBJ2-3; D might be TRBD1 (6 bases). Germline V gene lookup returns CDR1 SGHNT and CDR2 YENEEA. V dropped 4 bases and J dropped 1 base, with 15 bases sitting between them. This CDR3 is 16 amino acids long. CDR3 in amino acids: CASSSSRDIRTDTQYF. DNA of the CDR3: TGTGCCAGCAGCTCCAGTCGGGACATTCGCACAGATACGCAGTATTTT.

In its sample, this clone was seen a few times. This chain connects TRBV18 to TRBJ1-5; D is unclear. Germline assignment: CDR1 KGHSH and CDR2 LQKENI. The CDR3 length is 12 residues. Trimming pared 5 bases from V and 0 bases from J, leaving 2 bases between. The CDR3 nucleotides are TGTGCCAGCTCAGATAGCAATCAGCCCCAGCATTTT. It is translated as CASSDSNQPQHF.

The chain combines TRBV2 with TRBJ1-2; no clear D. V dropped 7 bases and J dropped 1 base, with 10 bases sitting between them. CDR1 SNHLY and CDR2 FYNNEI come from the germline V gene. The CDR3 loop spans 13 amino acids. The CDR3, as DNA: TGTGCCAGCACCCCGACAAATAACTATGGCTACACCTTC. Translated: CASTPTNNYGYTF.

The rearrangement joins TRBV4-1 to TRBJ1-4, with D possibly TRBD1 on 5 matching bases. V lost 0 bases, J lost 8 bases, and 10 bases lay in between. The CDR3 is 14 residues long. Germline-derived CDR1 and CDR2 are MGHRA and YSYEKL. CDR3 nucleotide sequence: TGCGCCAGCAGCCAAGATCGGGACGGGGAAAAACTGTTTTTT. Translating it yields CASSQDRDGEKLFF.

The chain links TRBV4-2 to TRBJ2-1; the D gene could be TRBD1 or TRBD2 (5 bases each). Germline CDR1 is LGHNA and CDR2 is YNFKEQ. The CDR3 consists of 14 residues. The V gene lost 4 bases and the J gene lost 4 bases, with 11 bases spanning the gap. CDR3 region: CASSRRDQYNEQFF. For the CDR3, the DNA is TGTGCCAGCAGCCGTCGGGACCAGTACAATGAGCAGTTCTTC.

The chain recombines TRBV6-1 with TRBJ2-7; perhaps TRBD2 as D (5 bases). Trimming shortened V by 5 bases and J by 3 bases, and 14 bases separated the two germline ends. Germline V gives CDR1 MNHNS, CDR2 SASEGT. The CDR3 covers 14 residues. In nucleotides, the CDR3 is TGTGCCAGCAGTATAGACCGGGATTACTACGAGCAGTACTTC. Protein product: CASSIDRDYYEQYF.

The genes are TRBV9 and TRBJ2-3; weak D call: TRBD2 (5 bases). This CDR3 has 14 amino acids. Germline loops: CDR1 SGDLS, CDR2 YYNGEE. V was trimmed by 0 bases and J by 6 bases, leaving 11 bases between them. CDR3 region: CASSVGGYGDTQYF. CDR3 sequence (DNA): TGTGCCAGCAGCGTAGGCGGGTACGGGGATACGCAGTATTTT.

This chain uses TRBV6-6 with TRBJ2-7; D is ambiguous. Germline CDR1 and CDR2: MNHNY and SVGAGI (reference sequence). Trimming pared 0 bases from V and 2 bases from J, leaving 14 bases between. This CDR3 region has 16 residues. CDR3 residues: CASSYSARASTYEQYF. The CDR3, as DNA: TGTGCCAGCAGTTACTCAGCCCGTGCCTCAACCTACGAGCAGTACTTC.

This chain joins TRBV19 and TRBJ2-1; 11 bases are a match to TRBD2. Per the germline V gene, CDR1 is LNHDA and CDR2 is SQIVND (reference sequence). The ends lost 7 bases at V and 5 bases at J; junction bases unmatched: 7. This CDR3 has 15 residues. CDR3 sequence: CASTNSGRANNEQFF. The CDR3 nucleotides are TGTGCCAGTACTAATAGCGGGAGGGCGAACAATGAGCAGTTCTTC.

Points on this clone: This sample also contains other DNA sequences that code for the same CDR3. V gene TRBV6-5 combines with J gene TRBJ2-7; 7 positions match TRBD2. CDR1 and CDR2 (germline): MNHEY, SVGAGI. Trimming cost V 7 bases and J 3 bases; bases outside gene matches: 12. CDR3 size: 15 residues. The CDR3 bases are TGTGCCAGCATTGACACGGGGGGTTCGGGCTACGAGCAGTACTTC. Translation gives CASIDTGGSGYEQYF.

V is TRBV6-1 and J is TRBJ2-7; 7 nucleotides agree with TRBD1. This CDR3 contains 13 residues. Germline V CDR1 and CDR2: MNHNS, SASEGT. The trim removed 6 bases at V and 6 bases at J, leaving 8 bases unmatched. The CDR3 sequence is CASRSGGKGEQYF. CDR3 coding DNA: TGTGCCAGCAGGTCAGGGGGAAAAGGCGAGCAGTACTTC.

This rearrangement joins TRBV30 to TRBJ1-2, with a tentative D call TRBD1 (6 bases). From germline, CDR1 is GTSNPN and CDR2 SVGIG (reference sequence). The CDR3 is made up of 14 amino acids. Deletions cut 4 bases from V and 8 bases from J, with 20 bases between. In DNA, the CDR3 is TGTGCCTGGAACAGGGTAGACACGGCGGGGGGCTACACCTTC. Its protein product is CAWNRVDTAGGYTF.

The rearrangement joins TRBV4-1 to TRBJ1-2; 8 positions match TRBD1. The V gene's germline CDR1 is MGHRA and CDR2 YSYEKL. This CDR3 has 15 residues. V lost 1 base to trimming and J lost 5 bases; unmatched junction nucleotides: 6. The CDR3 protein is CASSQATGQAYGYTF. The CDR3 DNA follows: TGCGCCAGCAGCCAAGCCACGGGACAGGCTTATGGCTACACCTTC.

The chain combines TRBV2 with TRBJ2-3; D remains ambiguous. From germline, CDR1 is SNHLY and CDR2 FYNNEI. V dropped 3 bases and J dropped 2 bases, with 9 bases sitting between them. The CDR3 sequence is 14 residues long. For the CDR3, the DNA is TGTGCCAGCAGTGACAGCGACCTCACAGATACGCAGTATTTT. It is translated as CASSDSDLTDTQYF.

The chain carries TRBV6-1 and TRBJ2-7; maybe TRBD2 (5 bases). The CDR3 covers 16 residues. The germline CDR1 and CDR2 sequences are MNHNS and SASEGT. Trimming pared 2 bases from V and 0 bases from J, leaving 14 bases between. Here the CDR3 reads CASSESSGFSSYEQYF. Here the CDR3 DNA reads TGTGCCAGCAGTGAATCGTCGGGGTTTAGCTCCTACGAGCAGTACTTC.

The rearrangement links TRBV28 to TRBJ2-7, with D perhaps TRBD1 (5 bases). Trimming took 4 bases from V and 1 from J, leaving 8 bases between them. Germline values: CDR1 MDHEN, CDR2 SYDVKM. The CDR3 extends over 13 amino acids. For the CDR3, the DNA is TGTGCCAGCAGTTCGGACACTTCCTACGAGCAGTACTTC. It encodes CASSSDTSYEQYF.